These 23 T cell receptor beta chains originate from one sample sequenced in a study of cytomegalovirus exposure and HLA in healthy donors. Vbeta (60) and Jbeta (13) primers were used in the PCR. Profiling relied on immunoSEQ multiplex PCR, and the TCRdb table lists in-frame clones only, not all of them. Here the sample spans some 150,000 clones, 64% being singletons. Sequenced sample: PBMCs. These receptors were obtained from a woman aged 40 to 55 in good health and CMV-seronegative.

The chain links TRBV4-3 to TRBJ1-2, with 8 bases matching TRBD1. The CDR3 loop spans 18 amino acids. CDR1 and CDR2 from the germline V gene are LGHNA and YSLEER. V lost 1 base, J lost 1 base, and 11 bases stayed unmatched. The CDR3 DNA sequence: TGCGCCAGCAGCCAAGGGTTGACCCGGACAGGGAATAACTATGGCTACACCTTC. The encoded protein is CASSQGLTRTGNNYGYTF.

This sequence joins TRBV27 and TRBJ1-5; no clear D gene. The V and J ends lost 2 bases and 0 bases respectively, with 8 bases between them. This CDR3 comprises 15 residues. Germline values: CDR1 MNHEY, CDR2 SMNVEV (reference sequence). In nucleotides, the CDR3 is TGTGCCAGCAGTTTAGGGCAGAGTAGCAATCAGCCCCAGCATTTT. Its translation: CASSLGQSSNQPQHF.

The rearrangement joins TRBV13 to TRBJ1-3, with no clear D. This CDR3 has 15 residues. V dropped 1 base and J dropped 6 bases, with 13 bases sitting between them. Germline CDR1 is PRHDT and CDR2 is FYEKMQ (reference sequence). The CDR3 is CASSLEQRYPNTIYF. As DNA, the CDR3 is TGTGCCAGCAGCTTAGAACAGCGGTATCCAAACACCATATATTTT.

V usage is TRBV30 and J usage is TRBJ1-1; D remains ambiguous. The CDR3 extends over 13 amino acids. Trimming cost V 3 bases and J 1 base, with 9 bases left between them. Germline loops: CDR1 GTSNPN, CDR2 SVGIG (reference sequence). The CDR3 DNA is TGTGCCTGGAGCCTACAGAAGAACACTGAAGCTTTCTTT. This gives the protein CAWSLQKNTEAFF.

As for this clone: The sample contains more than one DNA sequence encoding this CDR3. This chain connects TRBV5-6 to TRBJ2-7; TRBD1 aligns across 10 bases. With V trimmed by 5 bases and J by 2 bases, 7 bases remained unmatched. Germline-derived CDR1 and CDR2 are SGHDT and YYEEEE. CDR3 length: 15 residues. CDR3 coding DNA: TGTGCCAGCAGTTTTTGGACAGGGGGACCCTACGAGCAGTACTTC. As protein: CASSFWTGGPYEQYF.

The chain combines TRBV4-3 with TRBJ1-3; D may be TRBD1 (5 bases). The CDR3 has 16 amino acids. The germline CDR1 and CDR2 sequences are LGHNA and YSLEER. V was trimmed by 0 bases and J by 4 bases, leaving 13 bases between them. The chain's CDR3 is CASSQDGRGSGNTIYF. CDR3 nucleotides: TGCGCCAGCAGCCAAGATGGGAGGGGCTCGGGAAACACCATATATTTT.

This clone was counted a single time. The CDR3 DNA reads TGCAGCGTTGTGGGGGGACAGGGATTCAATGAGCAGTTCTTC. Translation: CSVVGGQGFNEQFF. V and J are TRBV29-1 and TRBJ2-1; TRBD1 aligns across 9 bases. After removal of 4 bases from V and 6 bases from J, the junction contained 7 bases not matched to a gene. The CDR3 runs 14 residues. The germline V gene has CDR1 SQVTM and CDR2 ANQGSEA.

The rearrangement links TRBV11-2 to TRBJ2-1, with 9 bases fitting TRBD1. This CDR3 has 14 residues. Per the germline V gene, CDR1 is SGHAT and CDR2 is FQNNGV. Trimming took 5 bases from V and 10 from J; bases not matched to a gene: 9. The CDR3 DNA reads TGTGCCAGCAGCCCTCGACAGGGGGAAGGGGAGCAGTTCTTC. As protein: CASSPRQGEGEQFF.

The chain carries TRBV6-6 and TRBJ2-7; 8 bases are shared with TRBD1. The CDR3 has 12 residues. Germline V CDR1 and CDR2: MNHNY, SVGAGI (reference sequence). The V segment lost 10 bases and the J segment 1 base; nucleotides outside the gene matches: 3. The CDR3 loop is CAIGTGSYEQYF. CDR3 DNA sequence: TGTGCCATCGGGACAGGTTCCTACGAGCAGTACTTC.

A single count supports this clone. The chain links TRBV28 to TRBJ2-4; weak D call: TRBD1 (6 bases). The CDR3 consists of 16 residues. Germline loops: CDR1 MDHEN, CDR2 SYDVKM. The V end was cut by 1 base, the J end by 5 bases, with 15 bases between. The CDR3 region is CASSLLGRGWQNIQYF. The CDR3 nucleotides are TGTGCCAGCAGTTTATTGGGCAGGGGATGGCAAAACATTCAGTACTTC.

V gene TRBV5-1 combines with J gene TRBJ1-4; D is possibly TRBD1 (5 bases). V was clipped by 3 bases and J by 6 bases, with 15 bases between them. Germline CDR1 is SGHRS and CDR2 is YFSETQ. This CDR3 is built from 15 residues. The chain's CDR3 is CASSSSGNGDEKLFF. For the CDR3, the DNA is TGCGCCAGCAGCTCGTCAGGGAATGGGGATGAAAAACTGTTTTTT.

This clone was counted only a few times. The CDR3 region is CASSLEQGFSYNEQFF. In nucleotides, the CDR3 is TGTGCCAGCAGCTTGGAGCAGGGATTCTCCTACAATGAGCAGTTCTTC. This chain links TRBV5-4 with TRBJ2-1; maybe TRBD1 (5 bases). Germline lookup yields CDR1 SGHNT and CDR2 YYREEE (reference sequence). The CDR3 covers 16 residues. The V and J ends lost 0 bases and 0 bases respectively, with 10 bases between them.

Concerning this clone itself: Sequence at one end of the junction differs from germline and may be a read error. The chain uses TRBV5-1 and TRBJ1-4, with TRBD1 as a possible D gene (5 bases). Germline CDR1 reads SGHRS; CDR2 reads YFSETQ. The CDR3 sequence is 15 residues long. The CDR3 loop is CASSDQGATNEELFF. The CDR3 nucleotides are TGCGCCAGCAGCGACCAGGGTGCAACTAATGAAGAACTGTTTTTT.

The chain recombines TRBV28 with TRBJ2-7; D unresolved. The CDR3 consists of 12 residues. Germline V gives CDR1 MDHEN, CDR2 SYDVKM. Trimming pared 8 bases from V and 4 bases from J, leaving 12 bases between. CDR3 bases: TGTGCCAGCGGCGTCAGAGGATACGAGCAGTACTTC. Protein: CASGVRGYEQYF.

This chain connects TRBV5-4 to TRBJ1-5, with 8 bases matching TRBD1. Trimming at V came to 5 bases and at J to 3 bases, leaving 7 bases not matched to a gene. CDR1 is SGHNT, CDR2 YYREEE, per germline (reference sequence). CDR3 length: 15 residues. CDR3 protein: CASSTGQGLNQPQHF. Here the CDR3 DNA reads TGTGCCAGCAGTACCGGACAGGGACTCAATCAGCCCCAGCATTTT.

For the CDR3, the DNA is TGTGCCAGCTCACTCCGGGACAGGGCCTACGAGCAGTACTTC. Amino acids: CASSLRDRAYEQYF. The chain joins TRBV18 to TRBJ2-7, with 9 bases matching TRBD1. The V gene end was trimmed by 4 bases and the J gene end by 2 bases; junction bases not matched to a gene: 3. The CDR3 is 14 residues long. Germline values: CDR1 KGHSH, CDR2 LQKENI. Drawing the rest from reference TRBV18 and TRBJ2-7, the complete variable domain is NAGVMQNPRHLVRRRGQEARLRCSPMKGHSHVYWYRQLPEEGLKFMVYLQKENIIDESGMPKERFSAEFPKEGPSILRIQQVVRGDSAAYFCASSLRDRAYEQYFGPGTRLTVT.

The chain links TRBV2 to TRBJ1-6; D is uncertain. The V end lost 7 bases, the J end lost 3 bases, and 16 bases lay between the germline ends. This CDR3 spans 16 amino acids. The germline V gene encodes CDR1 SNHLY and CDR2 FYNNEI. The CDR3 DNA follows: TGTGCCAGCATTCTCGAGGAAGGTATCTATAATTCACCCCTCCACTTT. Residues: CASILEEGIYNSPLHF.

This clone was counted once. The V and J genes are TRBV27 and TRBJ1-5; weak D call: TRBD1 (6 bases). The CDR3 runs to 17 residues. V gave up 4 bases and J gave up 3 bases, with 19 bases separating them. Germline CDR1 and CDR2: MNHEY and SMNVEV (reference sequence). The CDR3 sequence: CASSSLGVTGFNQPQHF. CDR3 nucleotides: TGTGCCAGCAGTTCTTTAGGGGTGACAGGCTTCAATCAGCCCCAGCATTTT.

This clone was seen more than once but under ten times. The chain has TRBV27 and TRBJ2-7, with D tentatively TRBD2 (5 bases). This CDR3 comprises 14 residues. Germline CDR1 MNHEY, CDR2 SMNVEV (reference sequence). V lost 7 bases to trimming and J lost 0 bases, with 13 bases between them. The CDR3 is CASTQRGHSYEQYF. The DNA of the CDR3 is TGTGCCAGCACCCAGCGAGGGCACTCCTACGAGCAGTACTTC.

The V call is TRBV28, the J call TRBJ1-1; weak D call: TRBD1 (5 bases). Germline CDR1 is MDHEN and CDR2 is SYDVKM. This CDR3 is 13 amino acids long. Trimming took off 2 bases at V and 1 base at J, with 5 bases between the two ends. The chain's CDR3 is CASSLGANTEAFF. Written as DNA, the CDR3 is TGTGCCAGCAGTTTAGGGGCGAACACTGAAGCTTTCTTT.

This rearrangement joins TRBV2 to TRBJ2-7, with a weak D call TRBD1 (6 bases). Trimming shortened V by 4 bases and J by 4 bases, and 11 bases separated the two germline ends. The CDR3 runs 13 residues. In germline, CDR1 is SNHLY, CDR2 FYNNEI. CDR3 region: CASSAGGRYEQYF. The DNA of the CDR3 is TGTGCCAGCAGTGCTGGGGGCAGGTACGAGCAGTACTTC.

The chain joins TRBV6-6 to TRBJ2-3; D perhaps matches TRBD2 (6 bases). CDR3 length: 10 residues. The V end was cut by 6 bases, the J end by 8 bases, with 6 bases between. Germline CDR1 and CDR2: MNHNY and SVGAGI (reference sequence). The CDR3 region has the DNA TGTGCCAGCAGGGGGGGTACGCAGTATTTT. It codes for CASRGGTQYF.

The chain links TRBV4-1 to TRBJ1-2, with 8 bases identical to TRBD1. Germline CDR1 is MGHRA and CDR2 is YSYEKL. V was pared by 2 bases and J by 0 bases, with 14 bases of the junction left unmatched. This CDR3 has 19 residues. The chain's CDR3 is CASSQPGQGRTAANYGYTF. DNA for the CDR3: TGCGCCAGCAGCCAACCTGGACAGGGAAGAACCGCGGCTAACTATGGCTACACCTTC.